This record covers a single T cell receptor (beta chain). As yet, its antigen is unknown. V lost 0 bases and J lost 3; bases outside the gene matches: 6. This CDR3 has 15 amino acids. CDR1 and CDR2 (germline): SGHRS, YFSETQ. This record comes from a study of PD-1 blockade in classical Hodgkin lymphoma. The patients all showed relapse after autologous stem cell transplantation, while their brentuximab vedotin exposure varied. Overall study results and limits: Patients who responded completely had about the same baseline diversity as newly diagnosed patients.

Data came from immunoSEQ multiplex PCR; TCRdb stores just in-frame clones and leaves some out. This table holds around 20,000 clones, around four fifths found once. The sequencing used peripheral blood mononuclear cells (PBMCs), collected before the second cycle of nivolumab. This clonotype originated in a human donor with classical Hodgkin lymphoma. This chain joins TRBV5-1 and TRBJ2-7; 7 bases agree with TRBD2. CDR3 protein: CASSLVPGGDYEQYF. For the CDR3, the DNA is TGCGCCAGCAGCTTGGTCCCTGGGGGGGACTACGAGCAGTACTTC.